This T cell receptor beta chain was documented in a study of neurological immune-mediated disorders. Study-level results: While HTLV-1-associated myelopathy showed the greatest TCR clonal expansion, multiple sclerosis showed the least, falling below healthy controls.

At least ten counts were recorded for this clonotype. Its antigen is not known. A 10-nucleotide random UMI tagged transcripts in template-switch 5'RACE cDNA synthesis. TCRdb re-derived calls from the 5' RACE reads in MiXCR, one entry per CDR3 protein. There are some 50,000 distinct CDR3 sequences in the sample; about 23% occur only once, and about 23% lies in the top ten. The ends lost 2 bases at V and 7 bases at J; junction bases unmatched: 6. Germline CDR1 SGHDT, CDR2 YYEEEE. CDR3 length: 16 residues. The study drew its healthy controls from blood bank volunteers in Maryland, USA. Libraries used 2 million unsorted PBMCs kept frozen in RNAlater.

The specimen was PBMCs. This TCR was recovered from a woman in her sixties or seventies in good health. V gene TRBV5-6 combines with J gene TRBJ2-1, with 13 bases matching TRBD2. This CDR3 reads CASSFGPGLAGNEQFF. CDR3 nucleotides: TGTGCCAGCAGCTTTGGGCCGGGACTAGCGGGGAATGAGCAGTTCTTC.